The clone carrying this T cell receptor beta chain was seen repeatedly, ten times or more. Antigen specificity is unknown. The assay was immunoSEQ multiplex PCR, and TCRdb's table has in-frame clones only and misses some. This sample comprises about 25,000 clones, none seen once only. Peripheral blood was collected from the related graft donor on the marrow donation day. V dropped 6 bases and J dropped 1 base, with 12 bases sitting between them. This CDR3 contains 14 residues. The germline V gene has CDR1 SNHLY and CDR2 FYNNEI. The data originate from a study of T cells after posttransplantation cyclophosphamide. Study observations and caveats: Recipient CMV seropositivity and CMV reactivation strongly tracked TRB clonality. Donor CD8+ memory clones often dominated recipient blood repertoires at later times. Tissue-infiltrating T cells from skin or gut overlapped little with blood T cells.

The gene calls are TRBV2 and TRBJ1-2, with a possible D match to TRBD1 (5 bases). The sequence derives from a man between 50 and 59 years old in good health, CMV-negative, and a related stem cell transplant donor. Material: PBMCs. CDR3 bases: TGTGCCAGCAGAGATTCGACAGATAACTATGGCTACACCTTC. Translating gives CASRDSTDNYGYTF.